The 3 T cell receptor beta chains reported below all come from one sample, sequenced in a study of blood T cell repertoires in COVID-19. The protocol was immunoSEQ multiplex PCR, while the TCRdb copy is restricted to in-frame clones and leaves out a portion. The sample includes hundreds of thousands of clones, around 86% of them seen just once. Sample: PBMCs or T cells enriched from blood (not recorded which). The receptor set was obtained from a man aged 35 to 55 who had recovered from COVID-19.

The CDR3 DNA is TGTGCCAGCAGCACCCGACTCGGTCGGACTGAAGCTTTCTTT. It specifies CASSTRLGRTEAFF. This chain uses TRBV3-1 (or the pseudogene TRBV3-2) with TRBJ1-1; D unresolved. V was cut by 5 bases and J by 5 bases, with 15 bases left in between. The germline V gene has CDR1 LGHDT and CDR2 YNNKEL (reference sequence). The CDR3 extends over 14 amino acids.

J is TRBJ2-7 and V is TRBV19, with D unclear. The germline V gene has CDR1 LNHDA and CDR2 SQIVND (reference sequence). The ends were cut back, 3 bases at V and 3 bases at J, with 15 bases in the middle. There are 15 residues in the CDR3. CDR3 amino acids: CASSIPGGTHYEQYF. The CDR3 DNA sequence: TGTGCCAGTAGTATCCCCGGCGGCACCCACTACGAGCAGTACTTC. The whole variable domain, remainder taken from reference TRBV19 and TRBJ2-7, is DGGITQSPKYLFRKEGQNVTLSCEQNLNHDAMYWYRQDPGQGLRLIYYSQIVNDFQKGDIAEGYSVSREKKESFPLTVTSAQKNPTAFYLCASSIPGGTHYEQYFGPGTRLTVT.

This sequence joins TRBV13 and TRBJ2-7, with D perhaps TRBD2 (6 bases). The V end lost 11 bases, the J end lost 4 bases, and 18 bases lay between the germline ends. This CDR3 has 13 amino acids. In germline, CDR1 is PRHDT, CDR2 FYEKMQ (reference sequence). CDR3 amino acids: CASGVRVTYEQYF. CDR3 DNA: TGTGCCTCGGGGGTAAGGGTAACATACGAGCAGTACTTC.